Listed here are 13 T cell receptor beta chains from one sample, sequenced in a study of T-cell memory formation after mild COVID-19. TCRdb called the 5' RACE reads again in MiXCR, with one record for every CDR3 protein. The sample records over 400,000 distinct CDR3 sequences, 20% to 25% being singletons. Material: PBMCs or a T cell subset sorted from them (not recorded which). The receptors come from an adult woman who had mild COVID-19 (a few samples of this study predate the infection). Cell type and time point are not known.

This clonotype showed up just a few times. V and J are TRBV7-9 and TRBJ2-3; D ambiguous. This CDR3 has 20 amino acids. Trimming took off 3 bases at V and 0 bases at J, with 25 bases between the two ends. Germline V gene sequence: CDR1 SEHNR, CDR2 FQNEAQ (reference sequence). CDR3 nucleotide sequence: TGTGCCAGCAGCTTGGTTAGCCTGGCGGTGCAAGGGCCGAGCACAGATACGCAGTATTTT. It codes for CASSLVSLAVQGPSTDTQYF.

V is TRBV27 and J is TRBJ2-7; 10 nucleotides match TRBD1. Germline V gene lookup returns CDR1 MNHEY and CDR2 SMNVEV (reference sequence). The CDR3 runs 16 residues. V lost 3 bases and J lost 3; bases outside the gene matches: 8. The CDR3 region has the DNA TGTGCCAGCAGTTTTCTCCCCGGGACAGGGGACTACGAGCAGTACTTC. Protein: CASSFLPGTGDYEQYF.

This clonotype was seen a handful of times. This chain uses TRBV10-3 with TRBJ2-7; D not resolved. Trimming pared 0 bases from V and 2 bases from J, leaving 5 bases between. The CDR3 is 13 amino acids. Germline CDR1 is ENHRY and CDR2 is SYGVKD. CDR3 region: CAISESLPYEQYF. The CDR3 nucleotides read TGTGCCATCAGTGAGTCCCTCCCCTACGAGCAGTACTTC.

The chain links TRBV7-6 to TRBJ2-1, with 8 bases that match TRBD2. V gave up 3 bases and J gave up 0 bases; unmatched junction bases: 7. Per the germline V gene, CDR1 is SGHVS and CDR2 is FNYEAQ. This CDR3 is 17 amino acids long. The DNA of the CDR3 is TGTGCCAGCAGCTTCCAAGCGGGGGTCTTCTCCTACAATGAGCAGTTCTTC. It is translated as CASSFQAGVFSYNEQFF.

The chain carries TRBV9 and TRBJ1-1; no firm D call. Per the germline V gene, CDR1 is SGDLS and CDR2 is YYNGEE. This CDR3 spans 15 amino acids. Trimming left V 4 bases short and J 1 base short, with 14 bases between. The CDR3 protein is CASSPSHGRNTEAFF. The DNA of the CDR3 is TGTGCCAGCAGCCCTAGTCACGGAAGGAACACTGAAGCTTTCTTT.

This clonotype was seen more than once but under ten times. The gene calls are TRBV20-1 and TRBJ1-1, with D unclear. The V gene lost 6 bases and the J gene lost 2 bases, with 7 bases spanning the gap. The CDR3 sequence is 11 residues long. CDR1 is DFQATT and CDR2 is SNEGSKA in the germline V gene (reference sequence). CDR3 bases: TGCAGTGCCCCCAGTAACACTGAAGCTTTCTTT. Translation: CSAPSNTEAFF.

CDR3 region: CASSQADYQLAGGSNEQFF. DNA for the CDR3: TGCGCCAGCAGCCAAGCAGACTACCAACTAGCGGGAGGGTCCAATGAGCAGTTCTTC. V is TRBV4-3 and J is TRBJ2-1, with TRBD2 matching 13 bases. V was clipped by 1 base and J by 6 bases; unmatched bases: 12. There are 19 residues in the CDR3. CDR1 and CDR2 from the germline V gene are LGHNA and YSLEER.

This chain joins TRBV7-8 and TRBJ1-4; 9 nucleotides align to TRBD1. The CDR3 length is 18 residues. After removal of 2 bases from V and 3 bases from J, the junction contained 10 bases not matched to a gene. Germline CDR1 reads SGHVS; CDR2 reads FQNEAQ. The DNA of the CDR3 is TGTGCCAGCAGCTTAAAGGGACAGGGAATATCACCTAATGAAAAACTGTTTTTT. Protein product: CASSLKGQGISPNEKLFF. Using reference TRBV7-8 and TRBJ1-4 for the parts outside the CDR3, the full variable domain is GAGVSQSPRYKVAKRGQDVALRCDPISGHVSLFWYQQALGQGPEFLTYFQNEAQLDKSGLPSDRFFAERPEGSVSTLKIQRTQQEDSAVYLCASSLKGQGISPNEKLFFGSGTQLSVL.

Only a few counts were recorded for this clonotype. The V and J genes are TRBV4-1 and TRBJ1-1; a possible D gene is TRBD1 (5 bases). Trimming left V 5 bases short and J 4 bases short, with 14 bases between. The V gene's germline CDR1 is MGHRA and CDR2 YSYEKL. The CDR3 spans 14 residues. Here the CDR3 reads CASSSGQGSTEAFF. Here the CDR3 DNA reads TGCGCCAGCAGCTCCGGGCAGGGTAGCACTGAAGCTTTCTTT.

The chain combines TRBV10-3 with TRBJ2-3, with D perhaps TRBD1 or TRBD2 (6 bases each). The germline V gene encodes CDR1 ENHRY and CDR2 SYGVKD. With 5 bases removed from V and 2 bases from J, the gap between germline ends came to 20 bases. CDR3 size: 17 residues. CDR3 DNA: TGTGCCATCAGTTCACCGGGGGCTAGCCAAGTCACAGATACGCAGTATTTT. Encoded protein: CAISSPGASQVTDTQYF.

This clonotype was seen a single time. The rearrangement joins TRBV7-2 to TRBJ1-5; no clear D. V dropped 3 bases and J dropped 2 bases, with 2 bases sitting between them. Germline V gene data show CDR1 as SGHTA and CDR2 as FQGNSA. CDR3 length: 12 amino acids. The CDR3 reads CASSFRNQPQHF. Written as DNA, the CDR3 is TGTGCCAGCAGCTTCCGCAATCAGCCCCAGCATTTT.

This clonotype was counted at least ten times. The V call is TRBV7-9, the J call TRBJ2-7; D is uncertain. The V end lost 5 bases, the J end lost 3 bases, and 14 bases lay between the germline ends. This CDR3 contains 14 residues. Germline V lookup: CDR1 SEHNR, CDR2 FQNEAQ (reference sequence). CDR3 sequence: CASSESNTFYEQYF. The CDR3 DNA sequence: TGTGCCAGCAGCGAATCGAACACCTTCTACGAGCAGTACTTC.

V usage is TRBV9 and J usage is TRBJ1-3, with D perhaps TRBD1 (6 bases). There are 17 residues in the CDR3. Trimming removed 1 base from V and 4 bases from J, with 18 bases in between. CDR1 SGDLS and CDR2 YYNGEE come from the germline V gene. The CDR3 coding sequence is TGTGCCAGCAGCGTAAACCAACAGGGAATCGGAGGAAACACCATATATTTT. Encoded protein: CASSVNQQGIGGNTIYF.